This TCR beta chain emerged from a study of PD-L1 blockade in urothelial cancer. Study overall: Blood analysis took place 3 weeks (second dose) and 6 weeks after treatment start.

Assay: immunoSEQ multiplex PCR; the TCRdb copy retains only in-frame clones and omits some. The table has 60,000 to 80,000 clones, 88% seen once; the top ten hold approximately 10%. V shed 8 bases, J shed 1 base, and the junction held 9 bases outside the gene matches. The CDR3 runs to 15 residues. CDR1 MGHDK and CDR2 SYGVNS come from the germline V gene. The time point denotes: peripheral blood 6 weeks after treatment start. The chain employs TRBV25-1 and TRBJ1-1; 8 bases line up with TRBD1. The material was PBMCs, obtained around atezolizumab (anti-PD-L1) treatment. The TCR comes from a man in his 60s with urothelial cancer. The CDR3 nucleotides are TGTGCCAGCCGCGGCCAAACAGGGGGGAACACTGAAGCTTTCTTT. Amino acid sequence: CASRGQTGGNTEAFF. The full variable domain, completed using reference TRBV25-1 and TRBJ1-1, is EADIYQTPRYLVIGTGKKITLECSQTMGHDKMYWYQQDPGMELHLIHYSYGVNSTEKGDLSSESTVSRIRTEHFPLTLESARPSHTSQYLCASRGQTGGNTEAFFGQGTRLTVV.